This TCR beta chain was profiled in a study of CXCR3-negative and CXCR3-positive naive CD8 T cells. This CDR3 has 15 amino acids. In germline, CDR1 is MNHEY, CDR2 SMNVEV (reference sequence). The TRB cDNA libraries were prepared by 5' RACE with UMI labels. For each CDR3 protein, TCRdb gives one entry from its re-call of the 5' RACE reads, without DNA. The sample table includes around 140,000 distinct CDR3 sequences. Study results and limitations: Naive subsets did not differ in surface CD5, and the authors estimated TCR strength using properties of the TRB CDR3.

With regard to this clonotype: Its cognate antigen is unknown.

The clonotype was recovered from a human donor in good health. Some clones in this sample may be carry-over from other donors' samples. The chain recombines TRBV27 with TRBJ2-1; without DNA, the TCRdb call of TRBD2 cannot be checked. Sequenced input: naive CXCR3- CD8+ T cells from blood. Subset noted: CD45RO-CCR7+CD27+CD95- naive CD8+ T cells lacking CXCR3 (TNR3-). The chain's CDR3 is CASSFSWRGINEQFF.